The table lists the clone carrying this T cell receptor beta chain with a count of one. This CDR3 region has 20 residues. CDR1 SGHDN and CDR2 FVKESK come from the germline V gene. The trim removed 1 base at V and 1 base at J, leaving 15 bases unmatched. The data stem from a study of blood T cell repertoires in COVID-19. Study in general: Acute-phase and convalescent COVID-19 samples originated in the United States, Italy and Spain. The cDNA or gDNA used as material had been derived from T cells, B-cell-depleted T cells, or PBMCs.

As handled by the study authors: It was from reference gene primer amplification that nucleated cell counts were estimated. The assay was immunoSEQ multiplex PCR, and TCRdb's table has in-frame clones only and misses some. D and trimming were read from the DNA, whereas the V and J calls and clone size are those reported in that table. The sample shows 300,000 or so clones, roughly 86% of them seen only once. This chain joins TRBV14 and TRBJ1-5, with 8 bases that match TRBD1. Specimen: peripheral blood. This clonotype was obtained from a man in his 70s with acute or convalescent COVID-19. Here the CDR3 reads CASSQGGRGPEWESNQPQHF. The CDR3 nucleotides are TGTGCCAGCAGCCAAGGTGGCAGGGGGCCGGAATGGGAAAGCAATCAGCCCCAGCATTTT.